The 16 T cell receptor beta chains reported below all come from one sample, sequenced in a study of regulatory T cells in long-lasting Graves disease. HTBI primers from iRepertoire and Arm-PCR of CDR3 regions yielded the TCR beta libraries. TCRdb recomputed calls from the multiplex PCR reads with MiXCR, one row per CDR3 protein. The repertoire holds around 460,000 distinct CDR3 sequences, with roughly 21% as singletons. Time point here: persistent/refractory GD, antithyroid drugs over 5 years with positive TRAb. Extracted RNA from PBMCs served as the source of the TCR library. Sequences were derived from peripheral blood mononuclear cells (PBMCs), sampled when the disease was refractory, from a patient treated with antithyroid drugs. These receptors were obtained from a female donor with Graves disease.

This clonotype has only a few counts. Here the CDR3 DNA reads TGCAGTGCTAGAACGTTCGAGGGGGCGGGGGGAAACACCATATATTTT. Its translation is CSARTFEGAGGNTIYF. The chain links TRBV20-1 to TRBJ1-3, with 7 bases aligning to TRBD1. This CDR3 comprises 16 residues. V shed 2 bases, J shed 4 bases, and the junction held 11 bases outside the gene matches. CDR1 and CDR2 (germline): DFQATT, SNEGSKA (reference sequence).

The sample holds many counts of this clonotype. The chain recombines TRBV12-3 or TRBV12-4 with TRBJ2-5; D remains unclear. The V end was cut by 3 bases, the J end by 7 bases, with 3 bases between. The CDR3 consists of 10 residues. The CDR3 here is CASSLGTQYF. CDR3 bases: TGTGCCAGCAGTTTGGGGACCCAGTACTTC.

This clonotype was seen many times. The CDR3 spells CASSGQGGHTEAFF. The CDR3 DNA reads as TGTGCCAGCAGTGGACAGGGAGGTCACACTGAAGCTTTCTTT. This rearrangement joins TRBV28 to TRBJ1-1, with 8 bases identical to TRBD1. The germline CDR1 and CDR2 sequences are MDHEN and SYDVKM. Unmatched junction bases numbered 5, after V lost 5 bases and J lost 3 bases. The CDR3 has 14 residues.

Worth noting for this clonotype: Since a much larger clone is just one base distant, this may be a read error. The CDR3 reads CASSQVRVQGADEQCF. CDR3 sequence (DNA): TGCGCCAGCAGCCAAGTCCGAGTCCAGGGGGCGGACGAGCAGTGCTTC. The chain links TRBV5-1 to TRBJ2-7; 8 nucleotides agree with TRBD1. This CDR3 region has 16 residues. Per germline, CDR1 SGHRS and CDR2 YFSETQ.

This clonotype has at least ten counts. The rearrangement joins TRBV27 to TRBJ1-2; 9 nucleotides align to TRBD1. The ends lost 5 bases at V and 2 bases at J; junction bases unmatched: 9. This CDR3 region has 16 residues. Germline CDR1 MNHEY, CDR2 SMNVEV (reference sequence). CDR3 sequence: CASSRQGVTRNYGYTF. The CDR3 region has the DNA TGTGCCAGCAGTAGACAGGGGGTTACTAGGAACTATGGCTACACCTTC.

The genes are TRBV7-2 and TRBJ1-5; TRBD1 matches 7 bases. V shed 5 bases and J 7 bases; nucleotides not matched to a gene: 11. The CDR3 totals 15 residues. Germline V gene sequence: CDR1 SGHTA, CDR2 FQGNSA. CDR3 coding DNA: TGTGCCAGCAGCGCCGCCTGGGACAGCCGGCAGCCCCAGCATTTT. Its translation is CASSAAWDSRQPQHF.

Ten or more counts support this clonotype. The chain recombines TRBV5-6 with TRBJ2-7; D assignment may be TRBD1 or TRBD2 (5 bases each). The CDR3 runs 14 residues. V lost 2 bases to trimming and J lost 2 bases, with 11 bases between them. The germline V gene has CDR1 SGHDT and CDR2 YYEEEE. The CDR3 DNA follows: TGTGCCAGCAGCTTCGGGACGGATACCTACGAGCAGTACTTC. Translated, it gives CASSFGTDTYEQYF.

A few counts support this clonotype. Because the CDR3 is missing its conserved closing phenylalanine or tryptophan, this is likely a read error. This chain joins TRBV2 and TRBJ2-2, with D possibly being TRBD1 (5 bases). This CDR3 spans 16 amino acids. Trimming removed 3 bases at V and 3 bases at J, with 14 bases between. Germline CDR1 and CDR2: SNHLY and FYNNEI. The DNA of the CDR3 is TGTGCCAGCAGTGATTTGGGCAGCAGGGACACCGGGGAGCTGTTTCTT. Its protein is CASSDLGSRDTGELFL.

The J gene is TRBJ1-1, the V gene TRBV2; D is unclear. There are 11 residues in the CDR3. Germline V gene data show CDR1 as SNHLY and CDR2 as FYNNEI. V lost 7 bases and J lost 3, with 6 bases in between. CDR3 in DNA: TGTGCCAGCACGAGGGACACTGAAGCTTTCTTT. This translates into CASTRDTEAFF.

This clonotype occurred many times. This rearrangement joins TRBV11-3 to TRBJ1-1; no definite D call. Trimming shortened V by 5 bases and J by 1 base, and 14 bases separated the two germline ends. In germline, CDR1 is SGHNT, CDR2 YENEEA. This CDR3 contains 15 residues. The CDR3 region has the DNA TGTGCCAGCAGCATCTTAGCCGAGCGGAACACTGAAGCTTTCTTT. As protein: CASSILAERNTEAFF.

At least ten counts were recorded for this clonotype. The genes are TRBV28 and TRBJ1-2, with 9 bases matching TRBD1. The CDR3 runs 15 residues. V was clipped by 5 bases and J by 13 bases; unmatched bases: 17. CDR1 is MDHEN, CDR2 SYDVKM, per germline. The CDR3 DNA follows: TGTGCCAGCAGTCATCCTCCGGGACAGGGTATTGATGGCACCTTC. The encoded protein is CASSHPPGQGIDGTF.

This clonotype was detected only a few times. The chain couples TRBV7-2 to TRBJ2-3, with D maybe TRBD2 (6 bases). The CDR3 covers 15 residues. Germline lookup yields CDR1 SGHTA and CDR2 FQGNSA. Between the trimmed V and J ends, which lost 3 bases and 5 bases, there was a span of 15 bases. CDR3 protein: CASSLAGTRGDTQYF. In DNA form, the CDR3 reads TGTGCCAGCAGCTTGGCGGGGACCCGCGGAGATACGCAGTATTTT.

There are many counts of this clonotype. This chain joins TRBV28 and TRBJ2-7; D could derive from TRBD1 or TRBD2 (5 bases each). V dropped 7 bases and J dropped 0 bases, with 22 bases sitting between them. The CDR3 spans 17 residues. Germline-derived CDR1 and CDR2 are MDHEN and SYDVKM. The DNA for the CDR3 is TGTGCCAGCACCCCGATTGGGGGATGGGGTAGCTCCTACGAGCAGTACTTC. Translating gives CASTPIGGWGSSYEQYF.

This clonotype was counted a few times. The chain is built from TRBV3-1 and TRBJ1-4; D possibly corresponds to TRBD1 (6 bases). The V end was cut by 4 bases, the J end by 8 bases, with 17 bases between. Looked up from germline, CDR1 is LGHDT and CDR2 is YNNKEL (reference sequence). This CDR3 has 15 residues. The CDR3 region has the DNA TGTGCCAGCAGCCGGCAAGGGGGGGCCGCGGAAAAACTGTTTTTT. It specifies CASSRQGGAAEKLFF.

The V gene is TRBV4-3, the J gene TRBJ2-2; 7 bases map to TRBD2. The CDR3 has 16 residues. Germline V gene sequence: CDR1 LGHNA, CDR2 YSLEER. Trimming took 1 base from V and 5 from J; bases not matched to a gene: 7. The CDR3 sequence is CASSQVGGWVTGELFF. CDR3 nucleotide sequence: TGCGCCAGCAGCCAAGTGGGAGGGTGGGTGACCGGGGAGCTGTTTTTT.

There are many counts of this clonotype. The rearrangement joins TRBV28 to TRBJ2-2, with no clear D. This CDR3 comprises 15 residues. V was trimmed by 1 base and J by 0 bases, leaving 6 bases between them. Germline V gene data show CDR1 as MDHEN and CDR2 as SYDVKM. The CDR3 loop is CASSLLGTNTGELFF. CDR3 coding DNA: TGTGCCAGCAGTTTATTGGGTACGAACACCGGGGAGCTGTTTTTT.